This T cell receptor beta chain emerged from a study of T cell repertoires in cytomegalovirus infection. In the study overall: Through public TCR beta signatures, both CMV infection and matching HLA type were indicated.

V lost 7 bases and J 7 bases, leaving 23 bases between the germline ends. The CDR3 runs 15 residues. Concerning this clonotype itself: Its matching antigen is unknown.

TCRdb fed the reads into MiXCR, producing one record per CDR3 protein. This table holds hundreds of thousands of distinct CDR3 sequences, roughly a sixth found once. Study findings and constraints: CMV-specific HLA-C-restricted TCR beta clonotypes dominated the ex vivo response.

This chain uses TRBV12-3 or TRBV12-4 with TRBJ2-7; weak D call: TRBD1 (6 bases). The sample was PBMCs. The clonotype was recovered from a human donor in good health (CMV status not recorded). Some clones in this sample may be carry-over from other donors' samples. Here the CDR3 reads CASTVTGLATREQYF. The CDR3 region has the DNA TGTGCCAGCACCGTAACAGGGTTGGCTACTAGGGAGCAGTACTTC.